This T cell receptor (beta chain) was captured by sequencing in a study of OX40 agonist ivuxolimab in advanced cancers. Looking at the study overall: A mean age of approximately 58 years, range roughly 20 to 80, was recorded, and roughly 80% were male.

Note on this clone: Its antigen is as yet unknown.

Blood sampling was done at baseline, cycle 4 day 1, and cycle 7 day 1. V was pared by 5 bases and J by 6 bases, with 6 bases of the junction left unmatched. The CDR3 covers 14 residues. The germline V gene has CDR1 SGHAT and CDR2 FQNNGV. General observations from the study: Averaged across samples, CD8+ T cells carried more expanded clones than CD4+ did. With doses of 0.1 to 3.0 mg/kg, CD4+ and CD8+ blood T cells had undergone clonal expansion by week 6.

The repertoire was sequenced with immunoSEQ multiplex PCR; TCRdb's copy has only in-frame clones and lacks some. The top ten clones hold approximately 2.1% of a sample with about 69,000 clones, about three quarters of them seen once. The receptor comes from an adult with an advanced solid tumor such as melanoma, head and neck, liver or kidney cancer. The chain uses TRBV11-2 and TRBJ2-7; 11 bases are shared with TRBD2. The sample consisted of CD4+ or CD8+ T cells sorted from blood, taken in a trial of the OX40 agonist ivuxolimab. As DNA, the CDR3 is TGTGCCAGCAGCGCTAGCGGGGGGTTCTCCGAGCAGTACTTC. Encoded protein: CASSASGGFSEQYF.